The text below deals with one TCR beta chain. The length of the CDR3 is 16 residues. Germline loops: CDR1 MNHNS, CDR2 SASEGT. V was pared by 2 bases and J by 2 bases, with 13 bases between. The entry originates in a study of OX40 agonist ivuxolimab in advanced cancers. Sequencing was performed with immunoSEQ multiplex PCR; in TCRdb, only in-frame clones are kept and a portion is missing. This sample carries 18,000 or so clones, 83% of them seen once, and the ten largest clones take 13%. The source material was CD4+ or CD8+ T cells sorted from blood, sampled in a trial of the OX40 agonist ivuxolimab. This TCR was sampled from an adult with an advanced solid tumor such as melanoma, head and neck, liver or kidney cancer. V and J are TRBV6-1 and TRBJ2-1, with D possibly being TRBD2 (6 bases). CDR3 nucleotide sequence: TGTGCCAGCAGTGAAAGCCAACTAGCACCCTACAATGAGCAGTTCTTC. Protein product: CASSESQLAPYNEQFF.